The 21 T cell receptor beta chains below all came from one sample that was sequenced in a study of shared clonotypes between healthy human individuals. Assay used: immunoSEQ multiplex PCR; TCRdb lists only in-frame clones, some missing. This sample has about 2.5 million clones; 85% to 95% occur once, and the top ten carry 0.3% to 0.45%. The sequencing sample was made of naive CD4+ T cells from PBMCs. This sample's subset: CD45RA+ positively selected. These receptors were taken from a man aged 18-30 years in good health. Some clones in this sample may be carry-over from other donors' samples.

This chain joins TRBV7-3 and TRBJ1-2, with 7 positions matching TRBD1. Germline lookup yields CDR1 SGHTA and CDR2 FQGTGA. This CDR3 is 14 amino acids long. The V gene end was trimmed by 5 bases and the J gene end by 4 bases; junction bases not matched to a gene: 7. CDR3 residues: CASSGGTAVYGYTF. The CDR3 bases are TGTGCCAGCAGCGGCGGGACAGCCGTCTATGGCTACACCTTC.

The table lists this clone with a count of one. The chain uses TRBV18 and TRBJ1-3, with D perhaps TRBD1 (6 bases). The CDR3 length is 14 residues. Germline CDR1 reads KGHSH; CDR2 reads LQKENI. V was shortened by 2 bases and J by 7 bases, with 12 bases between the two germline ends. In DNA form, the CDR3 reads TGTGCCAGCTCACCAAGGGGGATTTTGAACACCATATATTTT. Amino acid sequence: CASSPRGILNTIYF. Full variable domain (missing parts from reference TRBV18 and TRBJ1-3): NAGVMQNPRHLVRRRGQEARLRCSPMKGHSHVYWYRQLPEEGLKFMVYLQKENIIDESGMPKERFSAEFPKEGPSILRIQQVVRGDSAAYFCASSPRGILNTIYFGEGSWLTVV.

This chain connects TRBV27 to TRBJ2-5, with TRBD1 matching 10 bases. The CDR3 sequence is 16 residues long. J lost 0 bases, V lost 1 base, and 2 bases had no gene match. CDR1 MNHEY and CDR2 SMNVEV come from the germline V gene (reference sequence). The CDR3 loop reads CASSLWGTGDQETQYF. Written as DNA, the CDR3 is TGTGCCAGCAGTTTATGGGGGACAGGGGACCAAGAGACCCAGTACTTC.

Comments on this clone: Other DNA sequences in this specimen translate into the identical CDR3. The V and J genes are TRBV5-1 and TRBJ2-5; D gene ambiguous. Germline CDR1 SGHRS, CDR2 YFSETQ. The CDR3 is 13 amino acids. Trimming pared 3 bases from V and 2 bases from J, leaving 8 bases between. The CDR3 DNA follows: TGCGCCAGCAGCTGGACGGATCAAGAGACCCAGTACTTC. Amino acid sequence: CASSWTDQETQYF.

The rearrangement uses TRBV28 and TRBJ1-5; D remains ambiguous. This CDR3 is 16 amino acids long. V lost 2 bases, J lost 8 bases, and 19 bases lay in between. Germline CDR1 MDHEN, CDR2 SYDVKM. CDR3 protein: CASSLPPTRRLEPQHF. CDR3 bases: TGTGCCAGCAGTTTACCCCCGACAAGGAGATTGGAGCCCCAGCATTTT.

The chain joins TRBV5-1 to TRBJ2-6; TRBD2 matches at 12 bases. The V gene end was trimmed by 4 bases and the J gene end by 3 bases; junction bases not matched to a gene: 5. The germline V gene has CDR1 SGHRS and CDR2 YFSETQ. The CDR3 totals 17 residues. The CDR3 here is CASSPPGLAGGANVLTF. The CDR3 DNA sequence: TGCGCCAGCAGCCCCCCGGGACTAGCGGGTGGGGCCAACGTCCTGACTTTC.

This chain uses TRBV6-6 with TRBJ2-7; TRBD2 is a possible D gene (6 bases). V shed 8 bases and J shed 1 base, with 12 bases lying between them. The CDR3 is 13 residues long. Germline lookup yields CDR1 MNHNY and CDR2 SVGAGI (reference sequence). The CDR3 is CASGGVRSYEQYF. The DNA of the CDR3 is TGTGCCAGCGGAGGGGTTCGGTCCTACGAGCAGTACTTC.

The chain joins TRBV29-1 to TRBJ1-2, with D unresolved. The CDR3 totals 12 residues. From germline, CDR1 is SQVTM and CDR2 ANQGSEA. Deletions cut 7 bases from V and 3 bases from J, with 12 bases between. The CDR3: CSAGDMDYGYTF. CDR3 sequence (DNA): TGCAGCGCCGGGGATATGGACTATGGCTACACCTTC.

The J gene is TRBJ2-6, the V gene TRBV7-9, with D perhaps TRBD2 (6 bases). Germline V gene sequence: CDR1 SEHNR, CDR2 FQNEAQ (reference sequence). The CDR3 is 18 amino acids. V dropped 5 bases and J dropped 0 bases, with 17 bases sitting between them. The CDR3 region is CASSRIPGLFSGANVLTF. The CDR3 nucleotides are TGTGCCAGCAGCCGGATCCCGGGACTCTTCTCTGGGGCCAACGTCCTGACTTTC.

The V gene is TRBV18, the J gene TRBJ2-3; the D gene is possibly TRBD1 (5 bases). The V end lost 5 bases, the J end lost 2 bases, and 11 bases lay between the germline ends. Germline CDR1 and CDR2: KGHSH and LQKENI. The CDR3 runs to 14 residues. CDR3 protein: CASSGAVSTDTQYF. DNA for the CDR3: TGTGCCAGCTCAGGGGCAGTATCCACAGATACGCAGTATTTT.

J is TRBJ1-1 and V is TRBV5-6, with a weak D call TRBD1 (6 bases). The CDR3 totals 15 residues. Germline V gene lookup returns CDR1 SGHDT and CDR2 YYEEEE. V lost 0 bases to trimming and J lost 4 bases, with 13 bases between them. CDR3 region: CASSLDGGGGTEAFF. CDR3 DNA: TGTGCCAGCAGCTTGGACGGGGGCGGGGGCACTGAAGCTTTCTTT. The variable domain in full, completed from reference TRBV5-6 and TRBJ1-1, reads DAGVTQSPTHLIKTRGQQVTLRCSPKSGHDTVSWYQQALGQGPQFIFQYYEEEERQRGNFPDRFSGHQFPNYSSELNVNALLLGDSALYLCASSLDGGGGTEAFFGQGTRLTVV.

This chain uses TRBV7-3 with TRBJ2-2; tentative D call: TRBD1 (5 bases). The CDR3 has 14 amino acids. Germline CDR1 SGHTA, CDR2 FQGTGA. V was shortened by 6 bases and J by 2 bases, with 10 bases between the two germline ends. Written as DNA, the CDR3 is TGTGCCAGCAGGTGGGGCCCAAACACCGGGGAGCTGTTTTTT. It translates to CASRWGPNTGELFF.

The genes are TRBV5-1 and TRBJ2-5, with 7 nucleotides matching TRBD2. Trimming removed 8 bases from V and 6 bases from J; junction bases left unmatched: 13. CDR1 and CDR2 from the germline V gene are SGHRS and YFSETQ. This CDR3 comprises 14 residues. The CDR3 here is CASRPSGGPKTQYF. CDR3 nucleotides: TGCGCCAGTCGCCCTTCGGGGGGACCAAAGACCCAGTACTTC.

This clone was recorded once. The chain recombines TRBV27 with TRBJ2-3, with D unclear. Germline loops: CDR1 MNHEY, CDR2 SMNVEV (reference sequence). The V end was cut by 4 bases, the J end by 6 bases, with 8 bases between. The CDR3 runs 12 residues. CDR3 amino acids: CASSSRSDTQYF. The CDR3 coding sequence is TGTGCCAGCAGTTCCCGGTCGGATACGCAGTATTTT.

CDR3 loop: CASSLAGQGTGELFF. In DNA, the CDR3 is TGTGCCAGCAGCTTAGCGGGACAGGGCACCGGGGAGCTGTTTTTT. The chain joins TRBV7-2 to TRBJ2-2; 9 bases match TRBD1. The CDR3 covers 15 residues. V trimming: 0 bases; J trimming: 4 bases; junction bases outside the gene matches: 0. Germline loops: CDR1 SGHTA, CDR2 FQGNSA.

In this sample, this clone turned up a few times. The chain recombines TRBV29-1 with TRBJ2-3; 11 bases fit TRBD2. CDR3 size: 13 residues. Germline V gene data show CDR1 as SQVTM and CDR2 as ANQGSEA. J was trimmed by 3 bases and V by 5 bases; bases with no gene match: 1. CDR3 nucleotides: TGCAGCGTTTGGACTAGCGGGACAGATACGCAGTATTTT. Translating it yields CSVWTSGTDTQYF.

The V call is TRBV18, the J call TRBJ2-4; D is possibly TRBD1 or TRBD2 (5 bases each). The ends were cut back, 1 base at V and 3 bases at J, with 7 bases in the middle. Germline CDR1 and CDR2: KGHSH and LQKENI. This CDR3 has 14 amino acids. The CDR3 nucleotides are TGTGCCAGCTCACCACAGGGGAGCAAAAACATTCAGTACTTC. Its translation is CASSPQGSKNIQYF.

This clone is a singleton in its sample. CDR3 in amino acids: CASSLISGAEAFF. CDR3 nucleotides: TGTGCCAGCAGCCTGATCTCTGGGGCTGAAGCTTTCTTT. The gene calls are TRBV7-3 and TRBJ1-1; D unclear. The length of the CDR3 is 13 residues. CDR1 and CDR2 from the germline V gene are SGHTA and FQGTGA. The V end was cut by 5 bases, the J end by 6 bases, with 13 bases between.

The chain recombines TRBV28 with TRBJ2-1; 9 nucleotides align to TRBD2. This CDR3 contains 17 residues. The germline V gene has CDR1 MDHEN and CDR2 SYDVKM. Trimming at V came to 5 bases and at J to 0 bases, leaving 8 bases not matched to a gene. As DNA, the CDR3 is TGTGCCAGCAGTCGCAGGACTAGCGCCAGCTCCTACAATGAGCAGTTCTTC. Its protein product is CASSRRTSASSYNEQFF.

This rearrangement joins TRBV7-9 to TRBJ1-1; D not certain. Trimming stripped 1 base from V and 3 bases from J, with 12 bases between. The germline V gene has CDR1 SEHNR and CDR2 FQNEAQ (reference sequence). The length of the CDR3 is 15 residues. CDR3 DNA sequence: TGTGCCAGCAGCTTAGAAGTTCTTGGGTACACTGAAGCTTTCTTT. This encodes CASSLEVLGYTEAFF.

The V gene is TRBV6-6, the J gene TRBJ2-5; 8 bases are a match to TRBD1. Unmatched junction bases numbered 11, after V lost 7 bases and J lost 1 base. This CDR3 contains 16 residues. From germline, CDR1 is MNHNY and CDR2 SVGAGI (reference sequence). CDR3 sequence (DNA): TGTGCCAGCACCAACCTGCCGGGACAGGTCCAAGAGACCCAGTACTTC. This sequence encodes CASTNLPGQVQETQYF.